These 17 T cell receptor beta chains share one sample of origin, sequenced in a study of T-cell memory formation after mild COVID-19 (dated by TCRdb to about 2021). Libraries were prepared through 5' RACE. The reads were generated on an Illumina NovaSeq 6000. In TCRdb, the public reads were trimmed at Q25 with fastp and aligned with MiXCR, with productive beta chains retained. Entries that share a CDR3 protein sequence are merged under the most common genes and DNA. The sample table records roughly 160,000 distinct CDR3 sequences; around 13% of these occur just once. Approximately 3.3% of the sample goes to the ten largest clones. Input material: PBMCs or a T cell subset sorted from them (not recorded which). These receptors all come from a man younger than 30 who had mild COVID-19 (a few samples of this study predate the infection). The sample titles of this study are shuffled in the database, so cell type and time point are left out; the donor was told from shared clones.

This clonotype has ten or more counts. V is TRBV5-1 and J is TRBJ2-3; weak D call: TRBD2 (6 bases). The germline gives CDR1 SGHRS, CDR2 YFSETQ. The CDR3 loop spans 13 amino acids. The V end lost 4 bases, the J end lost 5 bases, and 11 bases lay between the germline ends. The CDR3 DNA follows: TGCGCCAGCAGCCGCGGGATTGGAGATACGCAGTATTTT. Its translation: CASSRGIGDTQYF.

The CDR3 DNA sequence: TGTGCCAGCAGCTTACGGGGGCGAGGGACTGAAGCTTTCTTT. It specifies CASSLRGRGTEAFF. The chain employs TRBV7-9 and TRBJ1-1; a possible D gene is TRBD1 (6 bases). V was cut by 2 bases and J by 5 bases, with 12 bases left in between. This CDR3 has 14 residues. CDR1 is SEHNR, CDR2 FQNEAQ, per germline (reference sequence).

This clonotype was picked up a small number of times. The chain has TRBV5-1 and TRBJ2-1; D tentatively fits TRBD1 or TRBD2 (5 bases each). Germline V gene lookup returns CDR1 SGHRS and CDR2 YFSETQ. V lost 4 bases and J lost 15, with 23 bases in between. The CDR3 extends over 14 amino acids. CDR3 bases: TGCGCCAGCAGCCCCTTGGGGCGAGGGGCGCACCCGTTCTTC. This gives the protein CASSPLGRGAHPFF.

This clonotype was recorded a few times. The CDR3 sequence: CASSQARGRINEQFF. In DNA form, the CDR3 reads TGTGCCAGCAGCCAAGCCAGGGGGCGGATCAATGAGCAGTTCTTC. The J gene is TRBJ2-1, the V gene TRBV4-2; TRBD1 matches at 8 bases. Germline V gives CDR1 LGHNA, CDR2 YNFKEQ. The CDR3 is 15 residues long. V shed 1 base, J shed 6 bases, and the junction held 5 bases outside the gene matches.

This clonotype was seen a few times. The chain couples TRBV15 to TRBJ1-2, with 9 positions matching TRBD1. Trimming at V came to 3 bases and at J to 8 bases, leaving 7 bases not matched to a gene. CDR3 size: 14 residues. Germline V gene data show CDR1 as LNHNV and CDR2 as YYDKDF (reference sequence). The CDR3 sequence is CATSSPQGARGYTF. CDR3 in DNA: TGTGCCACCAGCAGCCCACAGGGGGCGCGGGGCTACACCTTC.

This clonotype was detected only a few times. J is TRBJ1-6 and V is TRBV5-1, with D maybe TRBD1 (5 bases). This CDR3 has 14 residues. The ends were cut back, 5 bases at V and 7 bases at J, with 13 bases in the middle. Germline CDR1 and CDR2: SGHRS and YFSETQ. The CDR3 sequence: CASRGVRGNSPLHF. Written as DNA, the CDR3 is TGCGCCAGCAGAGGGGTAAGGGGCAATTCACCCCTCCACTTT.

Only a few counts were recorded for this clonotype. The chain links TRBV4-3 to TRBJ2-4; tentatively, D is TRBD2 (5 bases). Germline V gene lookup returns CDR1 LGHNA and CDR2 YSLEER. The V end lost 0 bases, the J end lost 7 bases, and 16 bases lay between the germline ends. The CDR3 extends over 16 amino acids. This chain's CDR3 is CASSQDLSERGNIQYF. The DNA of the CDR3 is TGCGCCAGCAGCCAAGATCTTAGCGAAAGAGGGAACATTCAGTACTTC.

The V call is TRBV7-2, the J call TRBJ2-3; 7 bases map to TRBD1. Germline values: CDR1 SGHTA, CDR2 FQGNSA. Trimming cost V 2 bases and J 6 bases; bases outside gene matches: 8. There are 15 residues in the CDR3. Here the CDR3 reads CASSLRGRTADTQYF. The CDR3 DNA sequence: TGTGCCAGCAGCTTAAGGGGGCGGACGGCGGATACGCAGTATTTT.

This clonotype has only a few counts. DNA for the CDR3: TGTGCCAGCTCATCCCCCAGGGGGCCGAACACTGAAGCTTTCTTT. As protein: CASSSPRGPNTEAFF. The chain is built from TRBV18 and TRBJ1-1, with TRBD1 matching over 8 bases. CDR1 and CDR2 from the germline V gene are KGHSH and LQKENI. V shed 5 bases, J shed 1 base, and the junction held 6 bases outside the gene matches. The CDR3 totals 15 residues.

This clonotype showed up many times. The chain combines TRBV4-3 with TRBJ2-1; D may match TRBD1 or TRBD2 (7 bases each). The CDR3 spans 16 residues. Germline V gene lookup returns CDR1 LGHNA and CDR2 YSLEER. With 3 bases removed from V and 4 bases from J, the gap between germline ends came to 16 bases. The CDR3 DNA reads TGCGCCAGCAGCCAGGGGGAGGGACAGCTTTACAATGAGCAGTTCTTC. It is translated as CASSQGEGQLYNEQFF.

As DNA, the CDR3 is TGTGCCAGCAGCCCAGCTGTGACTAGCACAGATACGCAGTATTTT. Translation: CASSPAVTSTDTQYF. V usage is TRBV7-9 and J usage is TRBJ2-3; D not resolved. Germline CDR1 SEHNR, CDR2 FQNEAQ (reference sequence). The ends were cut back, 5 bases at V and 0 bases at J, with 12 bases in the middle. The CDR3 consists of 15 residues.

The rearrangement joins TRBV6-6 to TRBJ2-7; a weak D match, TRBD1 (6 bases). V lost 5 bases, J lost 5 bases, and 10 bases lay in between. CDR1 and CDR2 (germline): MNHNY, SVGAGI (reference sequence). This CDR3 has 12 amino acids. The CDR3 reads CASSKTGHEQYV. The CDR3 bases are TGTGCCAGCAGTAAAACAGGGCACGAGCAGTACGTC.

This clonotype was counted ten times or more. This rearrangement joins TRBV7-3 to TRBJ2-1; no definite D call. With 5 bases removed from V and 12 bases from J, the gap between germline ends came to 17 bases. CDR1 and CDR2 from the germline V gene are SGHTA and FQGTGA. The CDR3 is 13 residues long. CDR3 in DNA: TGTGCCAGCAGCCCGGTTGTAGGGCGACGGCAGTTCTTC. This gives the protein CASSPVVGRRQFF.

This clonotype was picked up a small number of times. The gene calls are TRBV12-3 or TRBV12-4 and TRBJ1-5; tentative D call: TRBD1 (5 bases). V was pared by 5 bases and J by 9 bases, with 20 bases between. The CDR3 is 15 residues long. The CDR3 reads CASSTEGGGKRPQHF. The CDR3 nucleotides are TGTGCCAGCAGTACGGAGGGCGGGGGTAAGAGGCCCCAGCATTTT.

This chain joins TRBV5-1 and TRBJ1-6, with 7 bases that match TRBD1. There are 14 residues in the CDR3. J was trimmed by 8 bases and V by 2 bases; bases with no gene match: 4. Germline V CDR1 and CDR2: SGHRS, YFSETQ. Written as DNA, the CDR3 is TGCGCCAGCAGCTTAGGGACAGATCATTCACCCCTCCACTTT. Translated: CASSLGTDHSPLHF.

This clonotype was found a few times. The CDR3 DNA follows: TGTGCCAGTAAATCCTACGGGGGGTCCTACGAGCAGTACTTC. This translates into CASKSYGGSYEQYF. The chain has TRBV19 and TRBJ2-7, with 7 bases lining up with TRBD2. The germline V gene encodes CDR1 LNHDA and CDR2 SQIVND (reference sequence). Germline trimming cut 7 bases from V and 1 base from J; bases unmatched to any gene: 7. The length of the CDR3 is 14 residues.

In this sample, this clonotype turned up a few times. J is TRBJ2-4 and V is TRBV4-1; D uncertain. The V end lost 3 bases, the J end lost 8 bases, and 17 bases lay between the germline ends. The CDR3 has 15 residues. Germline CDR1 reads MGHRA; CDR2 reads YSYEKL. In DNA form, the CDR3 reads TGCGCCAGCAGCCACCGTATCGACACTCTACACATTCAGTACTTC. It codes for CASSHRIDTLHIQYF.